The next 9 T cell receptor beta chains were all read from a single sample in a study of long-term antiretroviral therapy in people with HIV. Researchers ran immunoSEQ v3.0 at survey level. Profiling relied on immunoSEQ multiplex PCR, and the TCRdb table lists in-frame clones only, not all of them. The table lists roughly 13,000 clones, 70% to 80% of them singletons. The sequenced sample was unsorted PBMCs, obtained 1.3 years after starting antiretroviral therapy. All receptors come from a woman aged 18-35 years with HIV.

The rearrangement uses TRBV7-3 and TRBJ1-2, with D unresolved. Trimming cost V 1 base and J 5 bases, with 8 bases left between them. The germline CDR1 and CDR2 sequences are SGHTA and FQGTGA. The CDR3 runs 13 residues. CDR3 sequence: CASSLISGYGYTF. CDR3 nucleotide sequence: TGTGCCAGCAGCTTAATTTCGGGTTATGGCTACACCTTC. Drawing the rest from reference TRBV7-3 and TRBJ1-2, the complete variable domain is GAGVSQTPSNKVTEKGKYVELRCDPISGHTALYWYRQSLGQGPEFLIYFQGTGAADDSGLPNDRFFAVRPEGSVSTLKIQRTERGDSAVYLCASSLISGYGYTFGSGTRLTVV.

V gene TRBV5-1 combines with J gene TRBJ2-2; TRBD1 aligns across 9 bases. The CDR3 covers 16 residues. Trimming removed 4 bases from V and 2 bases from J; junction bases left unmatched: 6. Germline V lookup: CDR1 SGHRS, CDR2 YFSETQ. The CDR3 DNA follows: TGCGCCAGCAGCATACTGACAGGGGGTAACACCGGGGAGCTGTTTTTT. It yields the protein CASSILTGGNTGELFF.

The CDR3 DNA reads as TGTGCCAGCAGCGTCGGGCGAAATCCACTGGGCGAGCAGTACTTC. As protein: CASSVGRNPLGEQYF. V and J are TRBV28 and TRBJ2-7; D ambiguous. V lost 6 bases to trimming and J lost 6 bases, with 21 bases between them. This CDR3 is 15 amino acids long. The germline V gene has CDR1 MDHEN and CDR2 SYDVKM.

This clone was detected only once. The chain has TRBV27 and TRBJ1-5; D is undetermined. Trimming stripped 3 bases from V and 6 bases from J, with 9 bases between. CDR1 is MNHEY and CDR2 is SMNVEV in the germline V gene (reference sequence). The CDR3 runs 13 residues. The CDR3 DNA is TGTGCCAGCAGTTTCTCGCAGCGTCAGCCCCAGCATTTT. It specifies CASSFSQRQPQHF.

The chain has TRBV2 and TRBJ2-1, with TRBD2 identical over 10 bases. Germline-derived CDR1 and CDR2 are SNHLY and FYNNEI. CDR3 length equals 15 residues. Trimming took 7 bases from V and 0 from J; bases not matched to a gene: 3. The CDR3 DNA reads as TGTGCCAGCATACAGCGGGAGGGCTCCTACAATGAGCAGTTCTTC. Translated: CASIQREGSYNEQFF.

The CDR3 is CASSDGWSGLDEKLFF. The CDR3, as DNA: TGTGCCAGCAGTGACGGATGGTCAGGTCTGGATGAAAAACTGTTTTTT. This chain connects TRBV6-1 to TRBJ1-4; no clear D. The CDR3 is 16 amino acids. Germline CDR1 is MNHNS and CDR2 is SASEGT. Trimming removed 3 bases from V and 6 bases from J, with 17 bases in between.

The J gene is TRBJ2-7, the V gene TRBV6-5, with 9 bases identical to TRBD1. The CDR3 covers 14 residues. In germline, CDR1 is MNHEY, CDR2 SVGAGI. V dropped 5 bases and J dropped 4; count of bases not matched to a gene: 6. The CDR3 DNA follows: TGTGCCAGCAGTGGCCGGGACAGGGTTTACGAGCAGTACTTC. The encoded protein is CASSGRDRVYEQYF.

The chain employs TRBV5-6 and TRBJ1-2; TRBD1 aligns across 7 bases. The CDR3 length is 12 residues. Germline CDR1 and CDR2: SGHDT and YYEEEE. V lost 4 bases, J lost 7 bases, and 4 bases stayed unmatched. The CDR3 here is CASSRTGFGYTF. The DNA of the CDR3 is TGTGCCAGCAGCCGGACAGGATTTGGCTACACCTTC.

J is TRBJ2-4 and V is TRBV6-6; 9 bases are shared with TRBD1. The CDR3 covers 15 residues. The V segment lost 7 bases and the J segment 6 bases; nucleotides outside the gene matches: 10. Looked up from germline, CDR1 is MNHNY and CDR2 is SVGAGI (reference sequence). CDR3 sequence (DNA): TGTGCCAGCATCTTCTTTTCGACAGGGGGAAACATTCAGTACTTC. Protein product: CASIFFSTGGNIQYF.